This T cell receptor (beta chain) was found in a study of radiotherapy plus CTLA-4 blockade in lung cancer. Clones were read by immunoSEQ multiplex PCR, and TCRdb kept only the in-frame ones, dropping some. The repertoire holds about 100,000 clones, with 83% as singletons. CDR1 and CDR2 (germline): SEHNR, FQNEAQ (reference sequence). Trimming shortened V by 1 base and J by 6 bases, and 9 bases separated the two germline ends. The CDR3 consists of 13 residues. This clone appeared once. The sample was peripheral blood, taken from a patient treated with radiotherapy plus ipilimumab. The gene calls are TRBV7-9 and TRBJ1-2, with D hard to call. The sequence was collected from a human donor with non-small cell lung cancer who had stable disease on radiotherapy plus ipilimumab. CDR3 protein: CASSLESLNGYTF. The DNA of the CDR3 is TGTGCCAGCAGCTTAGAGTCATTAAATGGCTACACCTTC.